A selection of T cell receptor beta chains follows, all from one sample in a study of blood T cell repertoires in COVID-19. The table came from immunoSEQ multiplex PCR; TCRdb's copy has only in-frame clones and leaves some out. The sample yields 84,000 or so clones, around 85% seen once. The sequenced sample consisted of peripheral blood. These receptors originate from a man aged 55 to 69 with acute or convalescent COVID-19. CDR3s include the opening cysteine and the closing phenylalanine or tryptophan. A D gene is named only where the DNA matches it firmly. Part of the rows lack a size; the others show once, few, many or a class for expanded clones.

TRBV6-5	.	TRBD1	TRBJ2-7	TGTGCCAGCGACAGGGGGGACACCTACGAGCAGTACTTC	CASDRGDTYEQYF
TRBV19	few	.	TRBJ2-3	TGTGCCAGTAGTACGGTAGCGGTGGGCACAGATACGCAGTATTTT	CASSTVAVGTDTQYF
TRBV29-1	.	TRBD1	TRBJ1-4	TGCAGCGCCGGAGGGGGCTCAAATGAAAAACTGTTTTTT	CSAGGGSNEKLFF
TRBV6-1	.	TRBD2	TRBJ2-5	TGTGCCAGCAGTGAAATGTGGACTAGCGGGGGAGAGACCCAGTACTTC	CASSEMWTSGGETQYF
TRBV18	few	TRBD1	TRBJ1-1	TGTGCCAGCTCACCACGGGGGACAGGGGGCGGCACTGAAGCTTTCTTT	CASSPRGTGGGTEAFF
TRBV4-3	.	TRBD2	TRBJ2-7	TGCGCCAGCAGCCAAGATTTGACTAGCGTGTCCTACGAGCAGTACTTC	CASSQDLTSVSYEQYF
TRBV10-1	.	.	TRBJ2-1	TGCGCCAGCAGTGAGTATGGACGGGAAGTGGATGAGCAGTTCTTC	CASSEYGREVDEQFF
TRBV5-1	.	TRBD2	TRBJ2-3	TGCGCCAGCAGCTATGGGACTAGCCGTAGCACAGATACGCAGTATTTT	CASSYGTSRSTDTQYF
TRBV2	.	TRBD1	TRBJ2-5	TGTGCCAGCAATTGGGACAGTGGCCAAGAGACCCAGTACTTC	CASNWDSGQETQYF
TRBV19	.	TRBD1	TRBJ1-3	TGTGCCAGTATGAGAGGACAGGCCAACACCATATATTTT	CASMRGQANTIYF
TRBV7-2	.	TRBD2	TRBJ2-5	TGTGCCAGCAGCTTAGGACTAGCGGGGGCGATAGAGACCCAGTACTTC	CASSLGLAGAIETQYF
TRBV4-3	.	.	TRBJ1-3	TGCGCCAGCAGCCAAGATCGGGCCAGGGCAACTGGAAACACCATATATTTT	CASSQDRARATGNTIYF
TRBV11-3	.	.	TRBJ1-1	TGTGCCAGCAGCCAGGGGACCATTGAAGCTTTCTTT	CASSQGTIEAFF
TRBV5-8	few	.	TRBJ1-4	TGTGCCAGCAGCAACCCGGACAGCCTGTTTAATGAAAAACTGTTTTTT	CASSNPDSLFNEKLFF
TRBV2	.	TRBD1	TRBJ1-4	TGTGCCAGCAAGCAAGACGGGACAGGGCTCGGAAAACTGTTTTTT	CASKQDGTGLGKLFF
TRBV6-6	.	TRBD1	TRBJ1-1	TGTGCCAGCAGCGGACCGGGACAGGCATCTGAAGCTTTCTTT	CASSGPGQASEAFF
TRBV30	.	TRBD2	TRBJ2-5	TGTGCCTGGGAGGAGCGGGGGCCTATCCTCCGGGAGACCCAGTACTTC	CAWEERGPILRETQYF
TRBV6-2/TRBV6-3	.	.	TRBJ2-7	TGTGCCAGCAGTTACAGGAGCTCCTACGAGCAGTACTTC	CASSYRSSYEQYF
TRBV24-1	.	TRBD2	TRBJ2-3	TGTGCCACCAGTGACCCTAGCGGGGCTAGCACAGATACGCAGTATTTT	CATSDPSGASTDTQYF
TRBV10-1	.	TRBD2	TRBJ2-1	TGCGCCAGCAGTGAGCGGGCGGGGGTTACCTACAATGAGCAGTTCTTC	CASSERAGVTYNEQFF
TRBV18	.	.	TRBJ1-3	TGTGCCAGCTCAGCAGACTCTGGAAACACCATATATTTT	CASSADSGNTIYF
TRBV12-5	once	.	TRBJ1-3	TGTGCTAGTGGTTTGCCCACAAGCTCTGGAAACACCATATATTTT	CASGLPTSSGNTIYF
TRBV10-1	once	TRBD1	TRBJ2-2	TGCGCCAGCAGCCCCGGGACAGGGGGCACCGGGGAGCTGTTTTTT	CASSPGTGGTGELFF
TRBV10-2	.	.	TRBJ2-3	TGCGCCAGCAGGGAAGGACAGACAGATACGCAGTATTTT	CASREGQTDTQYF
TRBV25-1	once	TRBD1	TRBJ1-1	TGTGCCAGCAGTGACCCTGGACAGGGCGCTGAAGCTTTCTTT	CASSDPGQGAEAFF
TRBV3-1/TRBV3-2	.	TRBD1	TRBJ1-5	TGTGCCAGCAGCCCCACTTACAGGGGTTACAATCAGCCCCAGCATTTT	CASSPTYRGYNQPQHF
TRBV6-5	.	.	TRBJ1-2	TGTGCCAGCAGTTACAGGGGCGGGACGTCTCGTGGCTACACCTTC	CASSYRGGTSRGYTF
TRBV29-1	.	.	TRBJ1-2	TGCAGCGGAGACGACAGAGCCCATGGCTACACCTTC	CSGDDRAHGYTF
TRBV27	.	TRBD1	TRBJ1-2	TGTGCCAGCAGTCACGACAGGGACGGGGGCTACACCTTC	CASSHDRDGGYTF
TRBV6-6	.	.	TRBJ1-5	TGTGCCAGCAGTACTCCGGGGCAGCCCCAGCATTTT	CASSTPGQPQHF
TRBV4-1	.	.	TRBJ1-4	TGCGCCAGCAGCCAAGATATAGGCAGGTCGGATGAAAAACTGTTTTTT	CASSQDIGRSDEKLFF
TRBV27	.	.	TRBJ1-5	TGTGCCAGCAGTTTATCGACGGGTTCAAATAGCAATCAGCCCCAGCATTTT	CASSLSTGSNSNQPQHF
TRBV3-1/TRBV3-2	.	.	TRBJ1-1	TGTGCCAGCAGCCAAGTTACCGGGGAAGCTTTCTTT	CASSQVTGEAFF
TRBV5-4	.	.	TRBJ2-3	TGTGCCAGCAGCTTGGCCTCCGGGAGCACAGATACGCAGTATTTT	CASSLASGSTDTQYF
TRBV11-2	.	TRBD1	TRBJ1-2	TGTGCCAGCAGCTCCGGACAGGGGGGCTATGGCTACACCTTC	CASSSGQGGYGYTF
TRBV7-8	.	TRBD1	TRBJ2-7	TGTGCCAGCAGCCACCCGATATCCCCGGGACAGGGAGATAACGAGCAGTACTTC	CASSHPISPGQGDNEQYF
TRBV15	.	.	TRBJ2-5	TGTGCCACCAGCAGCCGCACCGGGGTCTCCGTGACCCAGTACTTC	CATSSRTGVSVTQYF
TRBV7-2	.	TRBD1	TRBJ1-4	TGTGCCAGCAGCGCCGTTCCTTCGGGACAGGGAAAGGAAAAACTGTTTTTT	CASSAVPSGQGKEKLFF
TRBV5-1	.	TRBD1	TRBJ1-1	TGCGCCAGCAGCAACGGACAGGGGACTGAAGCTTTCTTT	CASSNGQGTEAFF
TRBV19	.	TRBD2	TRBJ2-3	TGTGCCAGTGGAGGGAGGGGTCACACAGATACGCAGTATTTT	CASGGRGHTDTQYF
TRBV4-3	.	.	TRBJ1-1	TGCGCCAGCAGCCAAGCCCCGACAGGGAACACTGAAGCTTTCTTT	CASSQAPTGNTEAFF
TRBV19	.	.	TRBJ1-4	TGTGCCAGTATGGGGCAGCGTGGTGAAAAACTGTTTTTT	CASMGQRGEKLFF
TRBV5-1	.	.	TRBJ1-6	TGCGCCAGCAGCTCCCAGGGTGTGGATAATTCACCCCTCCACTTT	CASSSQGVDNSPLHF
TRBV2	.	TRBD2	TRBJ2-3	TGTGCCAGCAGCCGACTAGCGGGGGGTATGAGTACGCAGTATTTT	CASSRLAGGMSTQYF
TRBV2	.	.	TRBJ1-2	TGTGCCAGCAGTGAAATGGGCCGGAACTATGGCTACACCTTC	CASSEMGRNYGYTF
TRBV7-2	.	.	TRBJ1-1	TGTGCCAGCAGCTTAGCGCACGGGGGGGGCACTGAAGCTTTCTTT	CASSLAHGGGTEAFF
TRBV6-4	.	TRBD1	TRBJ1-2	TGTGCCAGCAGGACAGGGAACTATGGCTACACCTTC	CASRTGNYGYTF
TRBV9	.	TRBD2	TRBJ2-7	TGTGCCAGCAGCGTAGGGGGACTAGCGGGGGGCCAGGACGAGCAGTACTTC	CASSVGGLAGGQDEQYF
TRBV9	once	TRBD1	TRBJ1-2	TGTGCCAGCAGCGTGGATAGTACAGGGGATGGCTACACCTTC	CASSVDSTGDGYTF
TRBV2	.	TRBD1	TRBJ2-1	TGTGCCAGCAGTTACACGACAGGGGCTTCCTACAATGAGCAGTTCTTC	CASSYTTGASYNEQFF
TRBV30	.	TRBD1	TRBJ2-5	TGTGCCTGGAGGGAATTCGACAGGGGGCGGGGGGAGACCCAGTACTTC	CAWREFDRGRGETQYF
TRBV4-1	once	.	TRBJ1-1	TGCGCCAGCAGCAAGCAGGGTCGGAGCACTGAAGCTTTCTTT	CASSKQGRSTEAFF
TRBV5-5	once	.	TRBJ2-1	TGTGCCAGCAGCCCGCTACTTTCCGCCGTCTACAATGAGCAGTTCTTC	CASSPLLSAVYNEQFF
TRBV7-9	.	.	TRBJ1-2	TGTGCCAGCAGCCCCCCGACACGCAACTATGGCTACACCTTC	CASSPPTRNYGYTF
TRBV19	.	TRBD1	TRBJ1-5	TGTGCCAGTAGTATGACAGGGGGTAACAATCAGCCCCAGCATTTT	CASSMTGGNNQPQHF
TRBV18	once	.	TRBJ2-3	TGTGCCAGCTCACCTTCTCGGGGGGATACGCAGTATTTT	CASSPSRGDTQYF
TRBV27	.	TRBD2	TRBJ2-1	TGTGCCAGCAGTCCCGGGACTAGCGGTGATACTGAGCAGTTCTTC	CASSPGTSGDTEQFF
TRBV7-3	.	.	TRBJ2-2	TGTGCCAGCAGCCCCCACAGGGAATCCGGGGAGCTGTTTTTT	CASSPHRESGELFF